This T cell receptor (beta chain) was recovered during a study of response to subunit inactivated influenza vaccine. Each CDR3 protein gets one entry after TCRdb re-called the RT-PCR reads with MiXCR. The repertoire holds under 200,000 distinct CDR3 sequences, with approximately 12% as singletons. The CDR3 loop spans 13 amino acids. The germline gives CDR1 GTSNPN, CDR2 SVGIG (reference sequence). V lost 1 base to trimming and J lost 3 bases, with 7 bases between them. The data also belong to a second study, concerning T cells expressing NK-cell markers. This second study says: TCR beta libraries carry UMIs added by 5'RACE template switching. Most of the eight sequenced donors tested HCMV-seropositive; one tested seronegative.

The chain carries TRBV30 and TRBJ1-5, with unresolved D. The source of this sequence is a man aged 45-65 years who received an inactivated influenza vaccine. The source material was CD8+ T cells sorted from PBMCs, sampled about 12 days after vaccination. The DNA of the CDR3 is TGTGCCTGGAGTGACTCCTACAATCAGCCCCAGCATTTT. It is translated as CAWSDSYNQPQHF.